The T cell receptor (beta chain) under discussion was sequenced for a study of blood T cell repertoires in COVID-19. Measured with immunoSEQ multiplex PCR; TCRdb has only the in-frame clones, and not every one. The sample has about 140,000 clones, over 80% seen once. Sequenced material: peripheral blood. This TCR came from a woman older than 75 with acute or convalescent COVID-19.

The CDR3 protein is CASSLYPGTSGSYNEQFF. The CDR3 nucleotides are TGTGCCAGCAGCTTATACCCCGGGACTAGCGGATCCTACAATGAGCAGTTCTTC. The rearrangement joins TRBV7-3 to TRBJ2-1, with 11 bases fitting TRBD2. Germline CDR1 SGHTA, CDR2 FQGTGA. The CDR3 sequence is 18 residues long. The V and J ends lost 2 bases and 1 base, in that order; junction bases with no gene match: 7.